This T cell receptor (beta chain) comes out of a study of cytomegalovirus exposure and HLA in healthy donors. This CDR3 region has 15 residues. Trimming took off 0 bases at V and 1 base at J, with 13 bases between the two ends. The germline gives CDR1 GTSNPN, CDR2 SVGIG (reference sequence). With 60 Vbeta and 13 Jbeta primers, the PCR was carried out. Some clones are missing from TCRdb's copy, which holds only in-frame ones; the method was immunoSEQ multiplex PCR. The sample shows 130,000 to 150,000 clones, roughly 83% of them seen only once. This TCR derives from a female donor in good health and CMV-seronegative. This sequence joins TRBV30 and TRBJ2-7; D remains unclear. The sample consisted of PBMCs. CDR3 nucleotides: TGTGCCTGGAGTGTACCCCCCGAGCCGTCCTACGAGCAGTACTTC. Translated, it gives CAWSVPPEPSYEQYF.